This is a list of T cell receptor beta chains from one sample in a study of T cells in Graves' hyperthyroidism and ophthalmopathy. MiXCR was run by TCRdb on the multiplex PCR reads, yielding one entry per CDR3 protein. This sample carries fewer than 800,000 distinct CDR3 sequences, about 17% of them seen once, and the ten largest clones take around 7.7%. Sequencing used blood. The receptor set was obtained from a man between 18 and 29 years old with Graves' hyperthyroidism. The CDR3 runs from the conserved cysteine through the conserved F or W. A D gene is named only where the DNA matches it firmly. Only part of the rows carry a size: once, few, many, or a class if the clone is expanded.

v_call: TRBV11-2; j_call: TRBJ1-3; d_call: .; clone_size: many; cdr3_aa: CASSLGRGFGNTIYF; cdr3_nt: TGTGCCAGCAGCTTAGGCAGGGGCTTCGGAAACACCATATATTTT
v_call: TRBV6-5; j_call: TRBJ2-3; d_call: TRBD2; clone_size: .; cdr3_aa: CASSYSAGLGDTQYF; cdr3_nt: TGTGCCAGCAGTTACTCAGCGGGATTGGGCGATACGCAGTATTTT
v_call: TRBV24-1; j_call: TRBJ1-1; d_call: TRBD1; clone_size: many; cdr3_aa: CATSDPRQGGTEAFF; cdr3_nt: TGTGCCACCAGTGATCCCCGACAGGGAGGCACTGAAGCTTTCTTT
v_call: TRBV12-3/TRBV12-4; j_call: TRBJ2-1; d_call: TRBD2; clone_size: .; cdr3_aa: CASSFLSGRAEEQFF; cdr3_nt: TGTGCCAGCAGTTTCCTTAGCGGGAGGGCGGAGGAGCAGTTCTTC
v_call: TRBV9; j_call: TRBJ1-2; d_call: .; clone_size: few; cdr3_aa: CASSALGSYGYTF; cdr3_nt: TGTGCCAGCAGCGCACTCGGGTCATATGGCTACACCTTC
v_call: TRBV28; j_call: TRBJ2-2; d_call: TRBD2; clone_size: .; cdr3_aa: CASSFGGGTNTGELFF; cdr3_nt: TGTGCCAGCAGTTTCGGGGGAGGGACGAACACCGGGGAGCTGTTTTTT
v_call: TRBV20-1; j_call: TRBJ2-1; d_call: TRBD2; clone_size: once; cdr3_aa: CSARDPTSAHNEQFF; cdr3_nt: TGCAGTGCTAGAGATCCGACTAGCGCCCACAATGAGCAGTTCTTC
v_call: TRBV12-3/TRBV12-4; j_call: TRBJ2-6; d_call: .; clone_size: many; cdr3_aa: CASSLFLLSGANVLTF; cdr3_nt: TGTGCCAGCAGTCTCTTCCTTCTCTCTGGGGCCAACGTCCTGACTTTC
v_call: TRBV4-3; j_call: TRBJ2-1; d_call: TRBD2; clone_size: few; cdr3_aa: CASSQEAGGPKNEQFF; cdr3_nt: TGCGCCAGCAGCCAAGAAGCGGGAGGGCCTAAAAATGAGCAGTTCTTC
v_call: TRBV28; j_call: TRBJ2-7; d_call: TRBD2; clone_size: few; cdr3_aa: CASSFPGTSSSEQYF; cdr3_nt: TGTGCCAGCAGTTTTCCCGGGACTAGCTCTTCGGAGCAGTACTTC
v_call: TRBV13; j_call: TRBJ1-2; d_call: TRBD1; clone_size: few; cdr3_aa: CASSGRDRLNYGYTF; cdr3_nt: TGTGCCAGCAGCGGCCGGGACAGGCTTAACTATGGCTACACCTTC
v_call: TRBV29-1; j_call: TRBJ1-1; d_call: TRBD1; clone_size: few; cdr3_aa: CSVDPTGGNTEAFF; cdr3_nt: TGCAGCGTTGACCCGACAGGGGGGAACACTGAAGCTTTCTTT
v_call: TRBV4-1; j_call: TRBJ2-7; d_call: .; clone_size: few; cdr3_aa: CASSPGLDSYEQYF; cdr3_nt: TGCGCCAGCAGCCCTGGACTGGACTCCTACGAGCAGTACTTC
v_call: TRBV7-2; j_call: TRBJ2-6; d_call: .; clone_size: .; cdr3_aa: CASSLEWTRGSGANVLTF; cdr3_nt: TGTGCCAGCAGCTTAGAGTGGACACGGGGTTCTGGGGCCAACGTCCTGACTTTC
v_call: TRBV12-3/TRBV12-4; j_call: TRBJ1-1; d_call: .; clone_size: many; cdr3_aa: CASSFTLGRGGTEAFF; cdr3_nt: TGTGCCAGCAGTTTTACCCTAGGGCGGGGGGGCACTGAAGCTTTCTTT
v_call: TRBV6-1; j_call: TRBJ2-2; d_call: .; clone_size: many; cdr3_aa: CASSITRTGELFF; cdr3_nt: TGTGCCAGCAGCATTACTCGGACCGGGGAGCTGTTTTTT
v_call: TRBV27; j_call: TRBJ1-5; d_call: .; clone_size: .; cdr3_aa: CASSLWGVLNQPQHF; cdr3_nt: TGTGCCAGCAGTTTATGGGGGGTTCTCAATCAGCCCCAGCATTTT
v_call: TRBV25-1; j_call: TRBJ1-1; d_call: .; clone_size: .; cdr3_aa: CASSEFRGLNTEAFF; cdr3_nt: TGTGCCAGCAGTGAATTTAGGGGGTTGAACACTGAAGCTTTCTTT
v_call: TRBV9; j_call: TRBJ2-5; d_call: .; clone_size: few; cdr3_aa: CASSAYGTPQETQYF; cdr3_nt: TGTGCCAGCAGCGCATATGGGACCCCTCAAGAGACCCAGTACTTC
v_call: TRBV6-2/TRBV6-3; j_call: TRBJ2-7; d_call: TRBD2; clone_size: many; cdr3_aa: CAIGLAGAREQYF; cdr3_nt: TGTGCCATCGGACTAGCGGGAGCGAGGGAGCAGTACTTC
v_call: TRBV20-1; j_call: TRBJ2-3; d_call: .; clone_size: .; cdr3_aa: CSALISGPTDTQYF; cdr3_nt: TGCAGTGCTCTAATCAGCGGACCCACAGATACGCAGTATTTT
v_call: TRBV7-2; j_call: TRBJ2-3; d_call: .; clone_size: many; cdr3_aa: CASSYPDRLDDTQYF; cdr3_nt: TGTGCCAGCAGCTATCCGGACCGACTAGATGATACGCAGTATTTT
v_call: TRBV20-1; j_call: TRBJ2-1; d_call: TRBD2; clone_size: .; cdr3_aa: CSARVVAGHYNEQFF; cdr3_nt: TGCAGTGCTAGAGTCGTAGCGGGCCATTACAATGAGCAGTTCTTC
v_call: TRBV7-2; j_call: TRBJ2-1; d_call: TRBD1; clone_size: many; cdr3_aa: CASSPGLQGRPGLQYEQFF; cdr3_nt: TGTGCCAGCAGCCCAGGGTTACAGGGGCGCCCCGGTTTACAATATGAGCAGTTCTTC
v_call: TRBV2; j_call: TRBJ2-1; d_call: TRBD1; clone_size: .; cdr3_aa: CASREDRGSYNERFF; cdr3_nt: TGTGCCAGCAGAGAAGACAGGGGGTCGTACAATGAGCGGTTCTTC
v_call: TRBV7-9; j_call: TRBJ2-7; d_call: .; clone_size: .; cdr3_aa: CASSPYGERYF; cdr3_nt: TGTGCCAGCAGCCCTTATGGCGAGCGGTACTTC
v_call: TRBV12-5; j_call: TRBJ1-1; d_call: TRBD1; clone_size: many; cdr3_aa: CASGLQGAAEAFF; cdr3_nt: TGTGCTAGTGGTCTCCAGGGGGCGGCTGAAGCTTTCTTT
v_call: TRBV6-1; j_call: TRBJ1-2; d_call: .; clone_size: many; cdr3_aa: CASSTALLDWDGYTF; cdr3_nt: TGTGCCAGCAGCACCGCCTTATTAGACTGGGATGGCTACACCTTC
v_call: TRBV7-9; j_call: TRBJ2-3; d_call: .; clone_size: few; cdr3_aa: CASSSEKVGTQYF; cdr3_nt: TGTGCCAGCAGCTCAGAAAAAGTGGGTACGCAGTATTTT
v_call: TRBV20-1; j_call: TRBJ2-7; d_call: TRBD2; clone_size: .; cdr3_aa: CSARDKDIGGSEQYF; cdr3_nt: TGCAGTGCTAGAGATAAGGACATCGGCGGGAGCGAGCAGTACTTC
v_call: TRBV6-1; j_call: TRBJ1-1; d_call: .; clone_size: few; cdr3_aa: CASSEVVAAPGTEAFF; cdr3_nt: TGTGCCAGCAGTGAAGTTGTCGCGGCCCCTGGCACTGAAGCTTTCTTT
v_call: TRBV24-1; j_call: TRBJ2-6; d_call: TRBD1; clone_size: few; cdr3_aa: CATSDPKQGSGANVLTF; cdr3_nt: TGTGCCACCAGTGACCCGAAACAGGGGTCTGGGGCCAACGTCCTGACTTTC